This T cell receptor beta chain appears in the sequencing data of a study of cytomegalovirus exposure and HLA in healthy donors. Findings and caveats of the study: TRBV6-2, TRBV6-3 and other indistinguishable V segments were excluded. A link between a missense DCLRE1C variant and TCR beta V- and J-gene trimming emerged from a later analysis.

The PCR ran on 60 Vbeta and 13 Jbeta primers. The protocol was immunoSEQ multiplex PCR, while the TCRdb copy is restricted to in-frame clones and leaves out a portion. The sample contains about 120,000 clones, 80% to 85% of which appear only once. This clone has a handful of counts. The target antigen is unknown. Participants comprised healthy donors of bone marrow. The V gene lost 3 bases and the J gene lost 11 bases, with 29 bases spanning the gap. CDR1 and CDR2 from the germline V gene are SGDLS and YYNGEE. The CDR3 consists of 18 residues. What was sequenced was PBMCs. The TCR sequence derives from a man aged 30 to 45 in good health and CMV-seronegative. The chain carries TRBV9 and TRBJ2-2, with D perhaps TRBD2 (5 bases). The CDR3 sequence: CASSEARFGALHRGELFF. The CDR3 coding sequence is TGTGCCAGCAGCGAGGCCCGATTCGGAGCACTACACCGGGGAGAGCTGTTTTTT.